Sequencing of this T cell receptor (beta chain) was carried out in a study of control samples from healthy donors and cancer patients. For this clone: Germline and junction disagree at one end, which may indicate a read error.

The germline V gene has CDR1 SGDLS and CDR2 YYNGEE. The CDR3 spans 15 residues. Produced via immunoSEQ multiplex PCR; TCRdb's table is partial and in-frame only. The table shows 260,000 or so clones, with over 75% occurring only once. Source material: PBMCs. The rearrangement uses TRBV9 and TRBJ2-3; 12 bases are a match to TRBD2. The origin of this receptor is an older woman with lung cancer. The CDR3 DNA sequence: TGTGTCAGCGGGTGGACTAGCGGGGGCACAGATACGCAGTATTTT. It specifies CVSGWTSGGTDTQYF.